Shown below are 21 T cell receptor beta chains from a single sample sequenced in a study of identical twins (dated by TCRdb to 2015 to 2016). Receptor libraries were prepared by 5' RACE. Sequenced on an Illumina HiSeq 2000. Clones were called with MiXCR by TCRdb after fastp trimmed the public reads at Q25, and only in-frame beta chains were retained. Duplicate CDR3 protein sequences are folded into a single record with the most common DNA and genes. Counted in this sample were around 960,000 distinct CDR3 sequences; roughly an eighth of them appeared once. The ten largest clones represent around 1.6% of the sample. This sample was shared with a second study, whose subject was yellow fever vaccine responses in identical twins.

The sample consisted of PBMCs. These receptors all come from a young woman in good health.

This clonotype was seen a few times. The chain joins TRBV7-9 to TRBJ2-7; D could derive from TRBD1 or TRBD2 (6 bases each). This CDR3 contains 14 residues. The V end lost 7 bases, the J end lost 1 base, and 14 bases lay between the germline ends. CDR1 SEHNR and CDR2 FQNEAQ come from the germline V gene (reference sequence). The CDR3 DNA reads TGTGCCAGCACGGGGGCAGAATTATCCTACGAGCAGTACTTC. Residues: CASTGAELSYEQYF.

The J gene is TRBJ2-2, the V gene TRBV15; 9 bases match TRBD2. The CDR3 consists of 16 residues. The germline V gene has CDR1 LNHNV and CDR2 YYDKDF (reference sequence). The V and J ends lost 3 bases and 4 bases, in that order; junction bases with no gene match: 6. This CDR3 is CATSRVGLAATGELFF. Here the CDR3 DNA reads TGTGCCACCAGCAGGGTGGGACTAGCCGCCACCGGGGAGCTGTTTTTT.

This sequence joins TRBV5-1 and TRBJ2-2; 7 nucleotides agree with TRBD2. The CDR3 is 17 amino acids. Germline V lookup: CDR1 SGHRS, CDR2 YFSETQ. V was pared by 0 bases and J by 3 bases, with 8 bases of the junction left unmatched. CDR3 in amino acids: CASSLEAPAGYTGELFF. In DNA, the CDR3 is TGCGCCAGCAGCTTGGAGGCCCCAGCGGGGTACACCGGGGAGCTGTTTTTT.

This clonotype has a handful of counts. J is TRBJ2-3 and V is TRBV7-9; D may be TRBD1 (6 bases). Trimming pared 1 base from V and 0 bases from J, leaving 11 bases between. Germline V lookup: CDR1 SEHNR, CDR2 FQNEAQ (reference sequence). The CDR3 loop spans 16 amino acids. The CDR3 reads CASSLETGASTDTQYF. The CDR3 nucleotides read TGTGCCAGCAGCTTAGAGACAGGCGCTAGCACAGATACGCAGTATTTT.

The chain links TRBV12-3 or TRBV12-4 to TRBJ1-2; a possible D gene is TRBD1 (6 bases). The CDR3 is made up of 14 amino acids. The germline V and J ends were trimmed by 1 base and 3 bases, with 9 bases remaining between them. The CDR3 nucleotides read TGTGCCAGCAGTTTAGTCCCAGGGGACTATGGCTACACCTTC. Protein sequence: CASSLVPGDYGYTF.

This clonotype was seen a handful of times. One junction end disagrees with the germline gene, perhaps due to a read error. This rearrangement joins TRBV12-3 or TRBV12-4 to TRBJ2-1; TRBD2 aligns across 11 bases. The CDR3 is 14 residues long. CDR3: CASSLAGGVHEQFF. In nucleotides, the CDR3 is TGTGCCAGCAGTCTAGCGGGGGGCGTGCATGAGCAGTTCTTC.

V gene TRBV28 combines with J gene TRBJ2-7, with 9 bases matching TRBD2. The CDR3 has 14 residues. V lost 11 bases, J lost 5 bases, and 13 bases stayed unmatched. Germline CDR1 and CDR2: MDHEN and SYDVKM. This chain's CDR3 is CAGSGGGRVHEQYF. The CDR3 bases are TGTGCCGGATCGGGGGGCGGGAGGGTCCACGAGCAGTACTTC.

The sample holds many counts of this clonotype. The chain links TRBV10-3 to TRBJ2-2; D not certain. Trimming removed 10 bases from V and 3 bases from J, with 18 bases in between. This CDR3 contains 15 residues. Germline lookup yields CDR1 ENHRY and CDR2 SYGVKD. CDR3 in DNA: TGTGCCACCCTACCGAACTCCGGCCACACCGGGGAGCTGTTTTTT. Its protein product is CATLPNSGHTGELFF.

This clonotype was seen ten or more times. This chain connects TRBV15 to TRBJ2-5; D uncertain. Germline CDR1 LNHNV, CDR2 YYDKDF (reference sequence). Trimming took off 5 bases at V and 4 bases at J, with 8 bases between the two ends. The CDR3 is made up of 12 amino acids. The CDR3 DNA follows: TGTGCCACCAGCCCAATCGGAGAGACCCAGTACTTC. The encoded protein is CATSPIGETQYF. The full variable domain, in which reference TRBV15 and TRBJ2-5 provide the parts outside the CDR3, is DAMVIQNPRYQVTQFGKPVTLSCSQTLNHNVMYWYQQKSSQAPKLLFHYYDKDFNNEADTPDNFQSRRPNTSFCFLDIRSPGLGDTAMYLCATSPIGETQYFGPGTRLLVL.

DNA for the CDR3: TGTGCCAGCAGCCCCCGTGGGGGGCGTCAAGAGACCCAGTACTTC. Translating it yields CASSPRGGRQETQYF. V and J are TRBV7-9 and TRBJ2-5; D may be TRBD1 or TRBD2 (6 bases each). The CDR3 extends over 15 amino acids. The V and J ends lost 5 bases and 2 bases respectively, with 15 bases between them. Germline V lookup: CDR1 SEHNR, CDR2 FQNEAQ (reference sequence). The full variable domain, in which reference TRBV7-9 and TRBJ2-5 provide the parts outside the CDR3, is DTGVSQNPRHKITKRGQNVTFRCDPISEHNRLYWYRQTLGQGPEFLTYFQNEAQLEKSRLLSDRFSAERPKGSFSTLEIQRTEQGDSAMYLCASSPRGGRQETQYFGPGTRLLVL.

This chain uses TRBV10-2 with TRBJ2-1; 10 bases map to TRBD1. The length of the CDR3 is 14 residues. Germline CDR1 is WSHSY and CDR2 is SAAADI. V lost 7 bases to trimming and J lost 6 bases; unmatched junction nucleotides: 6. The CDR3: CASIDRGRVNEQFF. The CDR3, as DNA: TGCGCCAGCATAGACAGGGGGCGCGTCAATGAGCAGTTCTTC.

The V gene is TRBV12-3 or TRBV12-4, the J gene TRBJ2-5, with 7 positions matching TRBD1. V trimming: 5 bases; J trimming: 3 bases; junction bases outside the gene matches: 9. The CDR3 has 15 amino acids. The CDR3 loop is CASSPNGQVKETQYF. CDR3 in DNA: TGTGCCAGCAGTCCCAATGGACAGGTTAAAGAGACCCAGTACTTC.

This clonotype has more than one count but fewer than ten. The chain is built from TRBV7-2 and TRBJ2-5; maybe TRBD2 (6 bases). V was trimmed by 11 bases and J by 5 bases, leaving 21 bases between them. In germline, CDR1 is SGHTA, CDR2 FQGNSA. The CDR3 loop spans 14 amino acids. The CDR3 DNA reads as TGTGCCGGAAGTCGGAGGGAGCAGAAGGAGACCCAGTACTTC. As protein: CAGSRREQKETQYF.

This clonotype was recorded a few times. The chain couples TRBV10-3 to TRBJ2-1; 7 bases map to TRBD2. V lost 3 bases, J lost 4 bases, and 6 bases stayed unmatched. CDR1 and CDR2 (germline): ENHRY, SYGVKD. The CDR3 loop spans 15 amino acids. The CDR3 is CAISETGTIYNEQFF. CDR3 nucleotides: TGTGCCATCAGTGAAACCGGGACTATATACAATGAGCAGTTCTTC.

The table lists this clonotype with a few counts. The chain uses TRBV6-1 and TRBJ2-3; no reliable D call. The germline V and J ends were trimmed by 2 bases and 0 bases, with 12 bases remaining between them. Germline loops: CDR1 MNHNS, CDR2 SASEGT. The CDR3 contains 16 residues. The CDR3 sequence: CASSEMDGSSTDTQYF. CDR3 coding DNA: TGTGCCAGCAGTGAAATGGACGGTTCTAGCACAGATACGCAGTATTTT.

The chain joins TRBV20-1 to TRBJ2-7, with 11 bases identical to TRBD2. This CDR3 comprises 14 residues. J gave up 2 bases and V 6 bases, and 6 bases lay outside the gene matches. The germline CDR1 and CDR2 sequences are DFQATT and SNEGSKA (reference sequence). The CDR3 region is CSAPGTSGPYEQYV. In nucleotides, the CDR3 is TGCAGTGCCCCCGGGACTAGCGGTCCCTACGAGCAGTACGTC.

In this sample, this clonotype turned up once. The V call is TRBV24-1, the J call TRBJ2-1, with a tentative D call TRBD1 (5 bases). CDR1 is KGHDR, CDR2 SFDVKD, per germline. This CDR3 spans 17 amino acids. With 1 base removed from V and 0 bases from J, the gap between germline ends came to 12 bases. The DNA for the CDR3 is TGTGCCACCAGTGATTTTCCCAGGGTAGGCTCCTACAATGAGCAGTTCTTC. It specifies CATSDFPRVGSYNEQFF.

This clonotype was detected many times. This chain joins TRBV12-3 or TRBV12-4 and TRBJ1-5; D is unresolved. V lost 7 bases, J lost 4 bases, and 11 bases lay in between. This CDR3 spans 13 amino acids. The CDR3 protein is CASTAGLNQPQHF. CDR3 DNA sequence: TGTGCCAGCACCGCGGGCCTAAATCAGCCCCAGCATTTT.

This clonotype was seen only a few times. The chain recombines TRBV28 with TRBJ2-4; D possibly corresponds to TRBD2 (6 bases). Germline loops: CDR1 MDHEN, CDR2 SYDVKM. With 7 bases removed from V and 1 base from J, the gap between germline ends came to 23 bases. CDR3 length: 18 amino acids. CDR3 amino acids: CASIPREGPGEAKNIQYF. CDR3 DNA: TGTGCCAGCATTCCTAGAGAGGGGCCGGGAGAGGCCAAAAACATTCAGTACTTC. Together with reference TRBV28 and TRBJ2-4, the CDR3 gives the full variable domain: DVKVTQSSRYLVKRTGEKVFLECVQDMDHENMFWYRQDPGLGLRLIYFSYDVKMKEKGDIPEGYSVSREKKERFSLILESASTNQTSMYLCASIPREGPGEAKNIQYFGAGTRLSVL.

This clonotype was counted ten times or more. The J gene is TRBJ2-7, the V gene TRBV4-1, with D tentatively TRBD1 (5 bases). This CDR3 has 14 residues. Germline values: CDR1 MGHRA, CDR2 YSYEKL. The ends were cut back, 1 base at V and 0 bases at J, with 7 bases in the middle. In nucleotides, the CDR3 is TGCGCCAGCAGCCAAGGACAGATCTCCTACGAGCAGTACTTC. Protein sequence: CASSQGQISYEQYF.

The V gene is TRBV11-2, the J gene TRBJ1-1; a possible D gene is TRBD1 (6 bases). The V and J ends lost 5 bases and 11 bases respectively, with 15 bases between them. CDR3 length: 12 amino acids. Germline values: CDR1 SGHAT, CDR2 FQNNGV. The CDR3 DNA sequence: TGTGCCAGCAGCCGGGGTACGGGGGCGGCTTTCTTT. Translated, it gives CASSRGTGAAFF.